This TCR beta chain comes out of a study of chemoradiotherapy in HPV16-positive cancers. Per germline, CDR1 LGHNA and CDR2 YSLEER. The trim removed 2 bases at V and 3 bases at J, leaving 3 bases unmatched. The CDR3 extends over 14 amino acids. Repeated repertoire sampling spanned the course of chemoradiotherapy. Repertoires were generated with immunoSEQ multiplex PCR, while TCRdb's copy carries only in-frame clones and drops some. Here the sample spans 8,500 to 9,000 clones, roughly 70% being singletons. As regards this clone: Its antigen is unidentified.

Whole-study findings and limits: HPV-responsive T-cell expansion during chemoradiotherapy was linked to improved recurrence-free survival in HPV16-positive patients. During treatment, candidate HPV-specific clones and E7-related motifs expanded in tumor. Only a couple of HPV16-positive patients supplied the functional HPV-specificity definition.

This TCR was sampled from a human donor with HPV-associated anogenital cancer. The chain employs TRBV4-3 and TRBJ2-7, with TRBD1 matching over 8 bases. The sample was collected from a patient who underwent chemoradiotherapy. CDR3 nucleotides: TGCGCCAGCAGCCAAAGGACAGGGTTCTACGAGCAGTACTTC. Translation gives CASSQRTGFYEQYF.